The 24 T cell receptor beta chains in this list originate from one sample, sequenced in a study of T cell responses to AZD1222 COVID-19 vaccine. Clones were sequenced by immunoSEQ multiplex PCR, and TCRdb holds only the in-frame ones, with some missing. Among about 57,000 clones listed, about 90% were seen once. The sample consisted of peripheral blood, taken on day 0 of AZD1222 vaccination. Source of these receptors: an adult in good health.

The CDR3 loop is CASNPGWLQNEQFF. CDR3 bases: TGTGCCAGTAACCCCGGGTGGCTCCAGAATGAGCAGTTCTTC. The rearrangement joins TRBV19 to TRBJ2-1; D gene unclear. The CDR3 has 14 amino acids. From germline, CDR1 is LNHDA and CDR2 SQIVND (reference sequence). V was clipped by 7 bases and J by 7 bases, with 17 bases between them.

In its sample, this clone was seen once. The CDR3 DNA is TGTGCCAGCAGCTTAGACGGGATGAACACTGAAGCTTTCTTT. Protein: CASSLDGMNTEAFF. This sequence joins TRBV7-3 and TRBJ1-1; D remains ambiguous. The CDR3 sequence is 14 residues long. Trimming took off 2 bases at V and 0 bases at J, with 7 bases between the two ends. Germline CDR1 and CDR2: SGHTA and FQGTGA.

The chain joins TRBV6-1 to TRBJ1-2, with D possibly TRBD1 on 5 matching bases. Germline V gives CDR1 MNHNS, CDR2 SASEGT. The CDR3 extends over 18 amino acids. Between the trimmed V and J ends, which lost 3 bases and 3 bases, there was a span of 23 bases. This CDR3 reads CASSDMTVLTSYDYGYTF. The CDR3 DNA is TGTGCCAGCAGTGATATGACAGTATTGACCTCATACGACTATGGCTACACCTTC.

The chain couples TRBV6-4 to TRBJ2-2; 7 bases align to TRBD2. The CDR3 loop spans 14 amino acids. V trimming: 2 bases; J trimming: 3 bases; junction bases outside the gene matches: 0. The V gene's germline CDR1 is MRHNA and CDR2 SNTAGT. The CDR3 loop is CASSDGRDTGELFF. The CDR3 DNA reads TGTGCCAGCAGTGACGGGAGGGACACCGGGGAGCTGTTTTTT.

V and J are TRBV27 and TRBJ2-4, with a tentative D call TRBD1 (6 bases). The CDR3 has 16 residues. Germline-derived CDR1 and CDR2 are MNHEY and SMNVEV (reference sequence). The V and J ends lost 0 bases and 8 bases respectively, with 17 bases between them. In nucleotides, the CDR3 is TGTGCCAGCAGTTTATCAGGAACAGGGTTGGGGGACATTCAGTACTTC. As protein: CASSLSGTGLGDIQYF.

The chain joins TRBV28 to TRBJ2-7; D might be TRBD2 (6 bases). Germline assignment: CDR1 MDHEN and CDR2 SYDVKM. CDR3 length equals 15 residues. Between the trimmed V and J ends, which lost 4 bases and 2 bases, there was a span of 15 bases. CDR3 region: CASSSPTGGTYEQYF. As DNA, the CDR3 is TGTGCCAGCAGTTCTCCCACCGGGGGAACCTACGAGCAGTACTTC.

This rearrangement joins TRBV19 to TRBJ2-5, with TRBD2 matching 7 bases. The trim removed 3 bases at V and 4 bases at J, leaving 14 bases unmatched. The V gene's germline CDR1 is LNHDA and CDR2 SQIVND (reference sequence). This CDR3 has 17 amino acids. In nucleotides, the CDR3 is TGTGCCAGTAGTATTTCACTAGCGCGTACAAGGGGAGAGACCCAGTACTTC. Residues: CASSISLARTRGETQYF.

The chain is built from TRBV2 and TRBJ2-7; 9 nucleotides match TRBD2. The CDR3 spans 15 residues. With V trimmed by 6 bases and J by 12 bases, 18 bases remained unmatched. Germline CDR1 SNHLY, CDR2 FYNNEI. The CDR3 region is CASSARGIAGELLYF. DNA of the CDR3: TGTGCCAGCAGCGCTCGGGGGATAGCGGGAGAGTTGCTGTACTTC.

This chain links TRBV6-6 with TRBJ1-5, with D hard to call. The germline V and J ends were trimmed by 0 bases and 7 bases, with 10 bases remaining between them. Germline CDR1 is MNHNY and CDR2 is SVGAGI (reference sequence). The CDR3 covers 14 residues. CDR3 region: CASSYSSREQPQHF. As DNA, the CDR3 is TGTGCCAGCAGTTACTCATCTAGAGAACAGCCCCAGCATTTT.

This clone was recorded a few times. Given the absence of the conserved phenylalanine or tryptophan at the CDR3 end, a read error is likely. No DNA is shown, since the ends of the CDR3 on it are uncertain; the CDR3 is the one TCRdb lists. The chain links TRBV6-4 to TRBJ1-3; the table's D call TRBD1 went unverified against the DNA. Counting both end residues, the CDR3 totals 9 amino acids. Germline CDR1 and CDR2: MRHNA and SNTAGT. CDR3: CASSDLCWL.

The chain combines TRBV28 with TRBJ2-7; tentative D call: TRBD2 (6 bases). CDR1 and CDR2 (germline): MDHEN, SYDVKM. The V gene lost 3 bases and the J gene lost 6 bases, with 18 bases spanning the gap. The CDR3 is 15 amino acids. CDR3 sequence (DNA): TGTGCCAGCAGTTTCCCCGGGACTCCTTCCGGCGAGCAGTACTTC. This codes for CASSFPGTPSGEQYF.

The V gene is TRBV7-9, the J gene TRBJ1-2; D uncertain. V lost 5 bases and J lost 3, with 10 bases in between. The CDR3 spans 13 residues. Germline CDR1 SEHNR, CDR2 FQNEAQ (reference sequence). CDR3 sequence (DNA): TGTGCCAGCAGCCCCGGGAGGTACTATGGCTACACCTTC. This sequence encodes CASSPGRYYGYTF.

This clone was detected once. The chain employs TRBV7-8 and TRBJ2-7; tentative D call: TRBD2 (5 bases). Trimming removed 4 bases from V and 4 bases from J, with 11 bases in between. There are 13 residues in the CDR3. In germline, CDR1 is SGHVS, CDR2 FQNEAQ. CDR3 DNA: TGTGCCAGCAGCTCCGACAAGCGGTACGAGCAGTACTTC. Protein: CASSSDKRYEQYF.

The chain uses TRBV11-3 and TRBJ2-7; D remains unclear. The length of the CDR3 is 14 residues. V was clipped by 1 base and J by 1 base, with 8 bases between them. Germline V gives CDR1 SGHNT, CDR2 YENEEA. The CDR3 region has the DNA TGTGCCAGCAGCTTAGGGGCGGATTCCTACGAGCAGTACTTC. Encoded protein: CASSLGADSYEQYF.

J is TRBJ2-2 and V is TRBV19, with 10 nucleotides matching TRBD2. The ends lost 7 bases at V and 1 base at J; junction bases unmatched: 12. The germline gives CDR1 LNHDA, CDR2 SQIVND (reference sequence). The CDR3 is 18 residues long. CDR3 in amino acids: CASKAASGRGGNTGELFF. CDR3 DNA: TGTGCCAGTAAAGCGGCTAGCGGGAGAGGTGGGAACACCGGGGAGCTGTTTTTT. The entire variable domain, with the rest obtained from reference TRBV19 and TRBJ2-2, is as follows: DGGITQSPKYLFRKEGQNVTLSCEQNLNHDAMYWYRQDPGQGLRLIYYSQIVNDFQKGDIAEGYSVSREKKESFPLTVTSAQKNPTAFYLCASKAASGRGGNTGELFFGEGSRLTVL.

V and J are TRBV7-3 and TRBJ2-2, with 7 bases matching TRBD1. Germline V gene sequence: CDR1 SGHTA, CDR2 FQGTGA. V was clipped by 6 bases and J by 3 bases; unmatched bases: 4. This CDR3 comprises 14 residues. CDR3 bases: TGTGCCAGCAGGCGACAGGGAGACACCGGGGAGCTGTTTTTT. It yields the protein CASRRQGDTGELFF.

This sequence joins TRBV29-1 and TRBJ2-5; 7 nucleotides line up with TRBD2. With V trimmed by 3 bases and J by 4 bases, 14 bases remained unmatched. The CDR3 runs to 16 residues. Germline-derived CDR1 and CDR2 are SQVTM and ANQGSEA. The CDR3 DNA sequence: TGCAGCGTTGATCTCGGGAGTGGGGGGGTCGTAGAGACCCAGTACTTC. Its protein is CSVDLGSGGVVETQYF. The complete variable domain, with remaining parts taken from reference TRBV29-1 and TRBJ2-5, reads SAVISQKPSRDICQRGTSLTIQCQVDSQVTMMFWYRQQPGQSLTLIATANQGSEATYESGFVIDKFPISRPNLTFSTLTVSNMSPEDSSIYLCSVDLGSGGVVETQYFGPGTRLLVL.

The chain uses TRBV7-8 and TRBJ2-2; 13 bases map to TRBD2. This CDR3 has 18 amino acids. The junction had 8 bases not matched to a gene; V was cut back by 1 base and J by 6 bases. Germline CDR1 and CDR2: SGHVS and FQNEAQ. The CDR3 sequence: CASSLGGLAGTRPGELFF. As DNA, the CDR3 is TGTGCCAGCAGCTTAGGGGGACTAGCGGGAACCCGGCCCGGGGAGCTGTTTTTT.

The V call is TRBV9, the J call TRBJ2-2, with a weak D call TRBD2 (5 bases). V was shortened by 3 bases and J by 4 bases, with 13 bases between the two germline ends. The CDR3 has 15 residues. The V gene's germline CDR1 is SGDLS and CDR2 YYNGEE. CDR3 nucleotide sequence: TGTGCCAGCAGCGCCGATGTAGGGAGCACCGGGGAGCTGTTTTTT. It translates to CASSADVGSTGELFF.

The chain combines TRBV27 with TRBJ1-2; D might be TRBD1 (6 bases). Trimming left V 4 bases short and J 0 bases short, with 12 bases between. This CDR3 is 15 amino acids long. Germline CDR1 and CDR2: MNHEY and SMNVEV (reference sequence). The DNA for the CDR3 is TGTGCCAGCAGTTCTCTGACAGGCACTAACTATGGCTACACCTTC. Residues: CASSSLTGTNYGYTF.

The chain recombines TRBV9 with TRBJ1-2; 8 nucleotides match TRBD1. Trimming cost V 3 bases and J 5 bases; bases outside gene matches: 9. Germline-derived CDR1 and CDR2 are SGDLS and YYNGEE. This CDR3 region has 15 residues. CDR3 sequence: CASSATSTGGYGYTF. The CDR3 coding sequence is TGTGCCAGCAGCGCCACCAGCACAGGGGGATATGGCTACACCTTC.

The chain combines TRBV3-1 (or the pseudogene TRBV3-2) with TRBJ2-1, with 10 bases lining up with TRBD2. J lost 6 bases, V lost 0 bases, and 5 bases had no gene match. Germline V CDR1 and CDR2: LGHDT, YNNKEL (reference sequence). The CDR3 is 16 amino acids. DNA for the CDR3: TGTGCCAGCAGCCAAGAGAGTAGCGGGAGGTCCAATGAGCAGTTCTTC. Translation: CASSQESSGRSNEQFF.

The chain employs TRBV6-5 and TRBJ1-2; weak D call: TRBD1 (6 bases). V lost 3 bases and J 6 bases, leaving 11 bases between the germline ends. CDR3 size: 13 residues. Looked up from germline, CDR1 is MNHEY and CDR2 is SVGAGI. CDR3: CASSYITGNGYTF. DNA of the CDR3: TGTGCCAGCAGTTATATAACAGGGAATGGCTACACCTTC.

The V and J genes are TRBV19 and TRBJ2-7; 9 bases are shared with TRBD2. From germline, CDR1 is LNHDA and CDR2 SQIVND (reference sequence). This CDR3 is 16 amino acids long. Losses at the gene ends were 4 bases for V and 5 bases for J; bases not matched to a gene: 12. The CDR3 loop is CASSTIHSGSPDEQYF. CDR3 DNA: TGTGCCAGTAGTACCATTCATAGCGGGAGCCCCGACGAGCAGTACTTC.